This TCR beta chain was found in a study of T cell responses to AZD1222 COVID-19 vaccine. As for this clone: Antigen: not known.

TCRdb's copy holds only in-frame clones and misses some; the assay was immunoSEQ multiplex PCR. The sample holds 15,000 to 20,000 clones, roughly 79% seen once. Whether given at about 4 or about 12 weeks, second doses were pooled. Study-wide points: White British ancestry dominated among donors, who included more females, and clonal diversity was possibly underestimated. No repertoire was sampled before or during the peak T cell response, only after it.

V gave up 5 bases and J gave up 3 bases, with 13 bases separating them. Germline assignment: CDR1 SGHTA and CDR2 FQGNSA. There are 14 residues in the CDR3. V is TRBV7-2 and J is TRBJ2-5; the D gene could be TRBD1 or TRBD2 (5 bases each). The source is an adult who received the AZD1222 COVID-19 vaccine. The sequences come from peripheral blood, collected 28 days after the second AZD1222 dose. CDR3 in amino acids: CASSRDRGEETQYF. In DNA form, the CDR3 reads TGTGCCAGCAGCCGTGACAGAGGGGAAGAGACCCAGTACTTC.